The 24 T cell receptor beta chains below all came from one sample that was sequenced in a study of control samples from healthy donors and cancer patients. Sequencing was performed with immunoSEQ multiplex PCR; in TCRdb, only in-frame clones are kept and a portion is missing. The sample holds roughly 59,000 clones, 92% seen once. The sequenced sample consisted of PBMCs. The receptors were gathered from a man aged 35 to 55 with colorectal cancer.

This sequence joins TRBV2 and TRBJ1-5; 7 nucleotides agree with TRBD1. CDR1 and CDR2 from the germline V gene are SNHLY and FYNNEI. This CDR3 has 15 residues. Unmatched junction bases numbered 4, after V lost 3 bases and J lost 2 bases. CDR3 nucleotides: TGTGCCAGCAGTGACAGGGGGTTTCGCAATCAGCCCCAGCATTTT. It specifies CASSDRGFRNQPQHF.

The J gene is TRBJ2-2, the V gene TRBV6-1; D unresolved. Trimming took off 2 bases at V and 0 bases at J, with 7 bases between the two ends. In germline, CDR1 is MNHNS, CDR2 SASEGT. CDR3 length: 15 amino acids. The CDR3 loop is CASSEPLANTGELFF. The CDR3 region has the DNA TGTGCCAGCAGTGAACCACTCGCGAACACCGGGGAGCTGTTTTTT.

V is TRBV18 and J is TRBJ1-4; weak D call: TRBD1 (5 bases). The CDR3 sequence is 13 residues long. The V end lost 4 bases, the J end lost 3 bases, and 6 bases lay between the germline ends. Per germline, CDR1 KGHSH and CDR2 LQKENI. The CDR3 region is CASSRDANEKLFF. The CDR3 nucleotides are TGTGCCAGCTCACGGGACGCTAATGAAAAACTGTTTTTT.

The chain joins TRBV7-2 to TRBJ2-3; 12 bases fit TRBD1. The J segment lost 2 bases and the V segment lost 1 base, leaving 4 bases of the junction unmatched. This CDR3 comprises 17 residues. Per germline, CDR1 SGHTA and CDR2 FQGNSA. In nucleotides, the CDR3 is TGTGCCAGCAGCTTAGTGGGACAGGGGGCGATCACAGATACGCAGTATTTT. Translation: CASSLVGQGAITDTQYF.

J is TRBJ2-2 and V is TRBV6-5; D may be TRBD1 (5 bases). The germline gives CDR1 MNHEY, CDR2 SVGAGI. Trimming took 8 bases from V and 2 from J, leaving 12 bases between them. CDR3 length: 14 residues. The CDR3 here is CASGRVFNTGELFF. CDR3 sequence (DNA): TGTGCCAGCGGCAGGGTGTTTAACACCGGGGAGCTGTTTTTT.

The chain employs TRBV7-4 and TRBJ2-7, with D perhaps being TRBD1 or TRBD2 (6 bases each). The ends were cut back, 2 bases at V and 2 bases at J, with 16 bases in the middle. Germline CDR1 reads SGHVT; CDR2 reads SQSDAQ. CDR3 length: 16 amino acids. The CDR3 DNA sequence: TGTGCCAGCAGCTTATCCCCGGGGGCGAATCCCTACGAGCAGTACTTC. Protein: CASSLSPGANPYEQYF.

CDR3 region: CATKKEGTGCSEQYF. The CDR3 DNA sequence: TGTGCCACCAAAAAGGAAGGGACAGGGTGTAGCGAGCAGTACTTC. This chain joins TRBV24-1 and TRBJ2-7, with 9 bases aligning to TRBD1. Germline V gene sequence: CDR1 KGHDR, CDR2 SFDVKD. Trimming removed 8 bases from V and 6 bases from J; junction bases left unmatched: 13. The CDR3 is made up of 15 amino acids.

The chain has TRBV25-1 and TRBJ1-5, with 8 bases lining up with TRBD1. Trimming cost V 0 bases and J 2 bases; bases outside gene matches: 3. CDR3 length: 16 residues. CDR1 MGHDK and CDR2 SYGVNS come from the germline V gene. The DNA of the CDR3 is TGTGCCAGCAGTGAATATCAGGGGGCCCGCAATCAGCCCCAGCATTTT. It translates to CASSEYQGARNQPQHF.

This chain connects TRBV21-1 to TRBJ2-7; the table gives TRBD2 as D, unverified against the DNA. TRBV21-1 has pseudogene status. The CDR3 loop spans 15 amino acids. DNA of the CDR3: TGTGCCAGCAGCGATCGAGCGGGGGGGCCTTTCGAGCAGTACTTC. This encodes CASSDRAGGPFEQYF.

The chain employs TRBV9 and TRBJ2-7; D remains unclear. The CDR3 consists of 13 residues. The ends were cut back, 0 bases at V and 5 bases at J, with 9 bases in the middle. The germline gives CDR1 SGDLS, CDR2 YYNGEE. This CDR3 reads CASSVGVMDEQYF. DNA of the CDR3: TGTGCCAGCAGCGTAGGAGTAATGGACGAGCAGTACTTC.

The chain has TRBV29-1 and TRBJ1-1; 7 nucleotides align to TRBD1. Germline loops: CDR1 SQVTM, CDR2 ANQGSEA. This CDR3 comprises 13 residues. With V trimmed by 7 bases and J by 3 bases, 8 bases remained unmatched. This chain's CDR3 is CSAKTGLDTEAFF. The CDR3 DNA reads TGCAGCGCTAAGACAGGGCTGGACACTGAAGCTTTCTTT.

The chain recombines TRBV2 with TRBJ1-5, with no clear D. V lost 8 bases to trimming and J lost 2 bases, with 13 bases between them. This CDR3 has 14 amino acids. CDR1 is SNHLY, CDR2 FYNNEI, per germline. DNA of the CDR3: TGTGCCAGCGCGGGCCTGAGGGGCAATCAGCCCCAGCATTTT. This codes for CASAGLRGNQPQHF.

The V and J genes are TRBV10-2 and TRBJ1-4, with 9 bases identical to TRBD1. The CDR3 runs to 15 residues. J gave up 7 bases and V 3 bases, and 6 bases lay outside the gene matches. Germline V gene data show CDR1 as WSHSY and CDR2 as SAAADI. The CDR3 is CASSENNRGLEKLFF. The CDR3 nucleotides are TGCGCCAGCAGTGAAAATAACAGGGGGCTTGAAAAACTGTTTTTT.

The chain employs TRBV3-1 (or the pseudogene TRBV3-2) and TRBJ2-3, with D perhaps matching TRBD1 or TRBD2 (5 bases each). This CDR3 contains 12 residues. Trimming pared 6 bases from V and 15 bases from J, leaving 19 bases between. The germline V gene has CDR1 LGHDT and CDR2 YNNKEL (reference sequence). CDR3 DNA: TGTGCCAGCAGTCTTCCGGGGCTGGAGCTCTATTTT. Translated: CASSLPGLELYF.

The chain employs TRBV6-5 and TRBJ1-6; D not resolved. V lost 6 bases, J lost 10 bases, and 19 bases lay in between. The CDR3 totals 15 residues. Per germline, CDR1 MNHEY and CDR2 SVGAGI. Here the CDR3 reads CASSPSPGFSSPLHF. The CDR3 DNA follows: TGTGCCAGCAGCCCCTCGCCGGGATTCAGCTCACCCCTCCACTTT.

The V call is TRBV11-3, the J call TRBJ2-3; possible D gene TRBD2, 6 bases. Germline V gives CDR1 SGHNT, CDR2 YENEEA. CDR3 length: 15 residues. The V end was cut by 1 base, the J end by 2 bases, with 10 bases between. CDR3 protein: CASSLAGVPTDTQYF. CDR3 bases: TGTGCCAGCAGCTTAGCGGGGGTTCCCACAGATACGCAGTATTTT.

The chain uses TRBV19 and TRBJ1-5; the match to TRBD1 covers 7 bases. V shed 5 bases, J shed 5 bases, and the junction held 6 bases outside the gene matches. This CDR3 has 14 amino acids. Germline CDR1 is LNHDA and CDR2 is SQIVND (reference sequence). CDR3: CASSSQGGHQPQHF. Written as DNA, the CDR3 is TGTGCCAGTAGTTCTCAGGGGGGCCATCAGCCCCAGCATTTT.

The V gene is TRBV7-3, the J gene TRBJ1-1; D is perhaps TRBD1 (6 bases). In germline, CDR1 is SGHTA, CDR2 FQGTGA. Trimming took 0 bases from V and 2 from J, leaving 10 bases between them. The CDR3 length is 15 residues. The CDR3 is CASSLTSGANTEAFF. In DNA form, the CDR3 reads TGTGCCAGCAGCTTAACGTCGGGGGCCAACACTGAAGCTTTCTTT.

The chain joins TRBV9 to TRBJ2-1, with 10 bases aligning to TRBD2. Trimming at V came to 0 bases and at J to 6 bases, leaving 3 bases not matched to a gene. CDR1 and CDR2 (germline): SGDLS, YYNGEE. CDR3 size: 15 residues. CDR3 nucleotide sequence: TGTGCCAGCAGCGTAGGGGCTAGCGGGGGCAATGAGCAGTTCTTC. Encoded protein: CASSVGASGGNEQFF.

Here the CDR3 DNA reads TGTGCCAGCAGCAAAGAGGGGGTTACTAACACTGAAGCTTTCTTT. Translating it yields CASSKEGVTNTEAFF. The rearrangement joins TRBV21-1 to TRBJ1-1; the table names TRBD1, a call not compared with the DNA. TRBV21-1 is shown as a pseudogene. The CDR3 is made up of 15 amino acids.

This rearrangement joins TRBV7-2 to TRBJ2-5; TRBD2 agrees at 10 bases. CDR3 size: 14 residues. Per the germline V gene, CDR1 is SGHTA and CDR2 is FQGNSA. With V trimmed by 5 bases and J by 3 bases, 3 bases remained unmatched. CDR3 nucleotides: TGTGCCAGCAGCCCTGGACTAGCGGAAGAGACCCAGTACTTC. Its protein is CASSPGLAEETQYF.

The CDR3 region has the DNA TGTGCCAGCAGCCAATCGGGGGGCAGCAATCAGCCCCAGCATTTT. Amino acid sequence: CASSQSGGSNQPQHF. The chain uses TRBV16 and TRBJ1-5; weak D call: TRBD1 (6 bases). CDR3 length: 15 amino acids. Per the germline V gene, CDR1 is KGHSY and CDR2 is FQNENV. The V and J ends lost 0 bases and 1 base respectively, with 7 bases between them.

The V gene is TRBV5-5, the J gene TRBJ1-1; 8 bases are a match to TRBD1. Germline assignment: CDR1 SGHKS and CDR2 YYEKEE (reference sequence). There are 14 residues in the CDR3. V was pared by 4 bases and J by 7 bases, with 9 bases of the junction left unmatched. CDR3 DNA: TGTGCCAGCAGCCTACAGGGGGGTCTAGGTGAAGCTTTCTTT. Amino acid sequence: CASSLQGGLGEAFF.

This clone showed up just once. The chain employs TRBV5-4 and TRBJ1-6; 10 bases are a match to TRBD1. With V trimmed by 3 bases and J by 10 bases, 16 bases remained unmatched. The CDR3 is made up of 18 amino acids. Germline V gives CDR1 SGHNT, CDR2 YYREEE (reference sequence). CDR3: CASSSRTTGGSGISPLHF. The CDR3 region has the DNA TGTGCCAGCAGCTCGCGCACGACAGGGGGCTCAGGAATATCACCCCTCCACTTT.